What follows are 9 T cell receptor beta chains derived from one specimen sequenced in a study of CD8 T cells in Susac syndrome. cDNA came from roughly 0.53 to 1 ug RNA primed by random hexamers. TCRdb fed the immunoSEQ multiplex PCR reads into MiXCR, producing one record per CDR3 protein. Here the sample spans 150,000 to 200,000 distinct CDR3 sequences, about 94% being singletons. The sample was CD4+ T cells from PBMCs. Receptors were obtained from a human donor with multiple sclerosis.

The V gene is TRBV7-2, the J gene TRBJ2-5; D gene unclear. The CDR3 is 12 amino acids. Trimming cost V 2 bases and J 5 bases, with 6 bases left between them. Germline V gene lookup returns CDR1 SGHTA and CDR2 FQGNSA. The CDR3 nucleotides read TGTGCCAGCAGCTTATCCACGGAGACCCAGTACTTC. This encodes CASSLSTETQYF.

The V call is TRBV12-3 or TRBV12-4, the J call TRBJ1-1, with TRBD1 identical over 7 bases. This CDR3 region has 14 residues. V was clipped by 7 bases and J by 4 bases; unmatched bases: 9. The CDR3 is CASTLRQGGTEAFF. The CDR3 DNA follows: TGTGCCAGCACCCTAAGACAGGGAGGCACTGAAGCTTTCTTT.

CDR3 coding DNA: TGTGCCAGCAGCCAAGTGCTAGCGGGGGCCCGGAACACCGGGGAGCTGTTTTTT. Amino acid sequence: CASSQVLAGARNTGELFF. The rearrangement joins TRBV14 to TRBJ2-2, with 10 bases lining up with TRBD2. CDR3 length equals 18 residues. Germline lookup yields CDR1 SGHDN and CDR2 FVKESK. The ends lost 1 base at V and 1 base at J; junction bases unmatched: 6.

The chain uses TRBV30 and TRBJ2-1, with TRBD2 matching over 9 bases. With V trimmed by 3 bases and J by 7 bases, 10 bases remained unmatched. The CDR3 runs 15 residues. Germline CDR1 GTSNPN, CDR2 SVGIG (reference sequence). The CDR3 region has the DNA TGTGCCTGGAGCCGTTGGGCGGGGGGGCTGAATGAGCAGTTCTTC. Protein: CAWSRWAGGLNEQFF.

The rearrangement uses TRBV7-3 and TRBJ2-1; D perhaps matches TRBD2 (5 bases). Trimming shortened V by 1 base and J by 0 bases, and 10 bases separated the two germline ends. Germline V gives CDR1 SGHTA, CDR2 FQGTGA. The CDR3 is 16 amino acids. The CDR3 DNA reads TGTGCCAGCAGCTTAAGAGTGGGGAGCTCCTACAATGAGCAGTTCTTC. This gives the protein CASSLRVGSSYNEQFF.

The chain couples TRBV20-1 to TRBJ2-2; 10 bases line up with TRBD1. This CDR3 contains 16 residues. CDR1 and CDR2 (germline): DFQATT, SNEGSKA (reference sequence). The junction had 5 bases not matched to a gene; V was cut back by 0 bases and J by 4 bases. The CDR3 nucleotides are TGCAGTGCTAGAGATACCAGACAGGGGGCCACCGGGGAGCTGTTTTTT. The encoded protein is CSARDTRQGATGELFF.

This sequence joins TRBV30 and TRBJ2-7; D remains unclear. V was pared by 5 bases and J by 2 bases, with 7 bases between. The CDR3 spans 11 residues. The V gene's germline CDR1 is GTSNPN and CDR2 SVGIG (reference sequence). The DNA for the CDR3 is TGTGCCTGGGACGGTCCCTACGAGCAGTACTTC. It codes for CAWDGPYEQYF.

This rearrangement joins TRBV29-1 to TRBJ2-2, with TRBD1 as a possible D gene (5 bases). This CDR3 has 15 residues. V lost 6 bases and J lost 2, with 16 bases in between. CDR1 and CDR2 from the germline V gene are SQVTM and ANQGSEA. The CDR3 bases are TGCAGCGTCCTTAATAGGCAGGGAAACACCGGGGAGCTGTTTTTT. It translates to CSVLNRQGNTGELFF.

J is TRBJ2-1 and V is TRBV29-1; 11 nucleotides match TRBD2. This CDR3 is built from 15 residues. Trimming took 1 base from V and 7 from J; bases not matched to a gene: 6. CDR1 is SQVTM, CDR2 ANQGSEA, per germline. The CDR3 here is CSVEGVAGGLNEQFF. The CDR3 DNA sequence: TGCAGCGTTGAAGGAGTAGCGGGGGGGCTGAATGAGCAGTTCTTC.